This is a list of T cell receptor beta chains from one sample in a study of breast tumors, draining lymph nodes, adjacent tissues. TCRdb called the multiplex PCR reads again in MiXCR, with one record for every CDR3 protein. The sample has approximately 280,000 distinct CDR3 sequences, roughly 31% seen once. Sequencing was performed on axillary lymph node tissue. These receptors all stem from a female donor with breast cancer. Some clones in this sample may be carry-over from other donors' samples. CDR3s include the opening cysteine and the closing phenylalanine or tryptophan. D genes are given only for firm matches. Some rows mark clone size as missing; the rest say once, few, many or name a class of expanded clone.

v_gene	d_gene	j_gene	abundance	len	CDR3aa	CDR3nt
TRBV2	TRBD2	TRBJ2-5	-	19	CASSVQLNSRLAGEGTQYF	TGTGCCAGCAGTGTCCAATTAAACTCCAGACTAGCGGGAGAGGGGACCCAGTACTTC
TRBV7-2	-	TRBJ1-2	many	13	CASSEGQNYGYTF	TGTGCCAGCAGCGAGGGACAAAACTATGGCTACACCTTC
TRBV7-8	TRBD1	TRBJ1-6	-	16	CASSSGRGRVNSPLHF	TGTGCCAGCAGCTCGGGCAGGGGGCGGGTGAATTCACCCCTCCACTTT
TRBV12-3/TRBV12-4	TRBD2	TRBJ2-3	many	16	CASSLRTSGITDTQYF	TGTGCCAGCAGTTTAAGGACTAGCGGGATCACAGATACGCAGTATTTT
TRBV6-5	-	TRBJ1-2	-	15	CASSSSDDGWYGYTF	TGTGCCAGCAGTTCCTCGGATGATGGTTGGTATGGCTACACCTTC
TRBV27	TRBD2	TRBJ2-7	-	14	CASSLWEGPYEQYF	TGTGCCAGCAGTTTATGGGAGGGCCCCTACGAGCAGTACTTC
TRBV9	-	TRBJ2-2	many	14	CASSVEFGPGELFF	TGTGCCAGCAGCGTAGAGTTTGGCCCCGGGGAGCTGTTTTTT
TRBV30	TRBD2	TRBJ2-5	-	14	CAWSPGGVAETQYF	TGTGCCTGGAGTCCCGGGGGGGTGGCGGAGACCCAGTACTTC
TRBV5-1	TRBD1	TRBJ2-2	-	15	CASSLEGQVPGELFF	TGCGCCAGCAGCTTGGAGGGACAGGTCCCCGGGGAGCTGTTTTTT
TRBV5-1	TRBD1	TRBJ1-2	many	15	CASSLAGRGLYGYTF	TGCGCCAGCAGCTTGGCCGGCAGGGGGCTATATGGCTACACCTTC
TRBV4-2	TRBD2	TRBJ2-3	-	18	CASSREGLGLANTDTQYF	TGTGCCAGCAGCCGAGAGGGTCTTGGACTAGCGAACACAGATACGCAGTATTTT
TRBV9	-	TRBJ1-1	-	13	CASSVQVNTEAFF	TGTGCCAGCAGCGTACAGGTGAACACTGAAGCTTTCTTT
TRBV6-5	-	TRBJ2-7	-	16	CASSYSGGRLRNEQYF	TGTGCCAGCAGTTACTCTGGAGGACGTTTACGGAACGAGCAGTACTTC
TRBV11-3	TRBD1	TRBJ2-5	many	15	CASSLVGQIQETQYF	TGTGCCAGCAGCTTAGTGGGACAGATCCAAGAGACCCAGTACTTC
TRBV11-2	TRBD2	TRBJ2-5	many	20	CASSLDGPRTSGRARETQYF	TGTGCCAGCAGCTTAGACGGACCGCGGACTAGCGGGAGGGCCAGAGAGACCCAGTACTTC
TRBV6-1	-	TRBJ2-1	many	12	CASSEMGDEQFF	TGTGCCAGCAGTGAAATGGGCGATGAGCAGTTCTTC
TRBV11-3	-	TRBJ1-4	many	14	CASSLAGLGEKLFF	TGTGCCAGCAGCTTAGCAGGGTTGGGTGAAAAACTGTTTTTT
TRBV5-1	-	TRBJ1-2	many	14	CASSLQATEGGYTF	TGCGCCAGCAGCCTTCAGGCTACAGAGGGTGGCTACACCTTC
TRBV7-3	-	TRBJ2-3	-	13	CASSNGGGNEQYF	TGTGCCAGCAGCAATGGGGGCGGCAATGAGCAGTATTTT
TRBV3-1	-	TRBJ2-7	few	17	CASSQGLAGQLSYEQYF	TGTGCCAGCAGCCAAGGTTTGGCGGGACAGTTATCCTACGAGCAGTACTTC
TRBV6-5	-	TRBJ2-7	many	14	CASSYSRQSYEQYF	TGTGCCAGCAGTTACTCTAGACAGTCCTACGAGCAGTACTTC
TRBV20-1	-	TRBJ1-5	-	14	CSASRLAGSQPQHF	TGCAGTGCTAGCCGGCTAGCGGGAAGTCAGCCCCAGCATTTT
TRBV2	TRBD1	TRBJ1-6	many	14	CASSVRGTGSPLHF	TGTGCCAGCAGTGTGAGAGGGACAGGGTCACCCCTCCACTTT
TRBV5-1	TRBD1	TRBJ1-6	many	16	CASSLAPTGDRSPLHF	TGCGCCAGCAGCTTGGCCCCCACAGGGGACCGTTCACCCCTCCACTTT
TRBV10-3	-	TRBJ2-3	-	14	CAISESRAPDTQYF	TGTGCCATCAGTGAGTCCAGGGCCCCAGATACGCAGTATTTT
TRBV7-6	TRBD2	TRBJ2-1	many	20	CASSGGPMTSGSRAYNEQFF	TGTGCCAGCAGCGGTGGGCCAATGACTAGCGGGAGCCGGGCCTACAATGAGCAGTTCTTC
TRBV7-8	-	TRBJ2-1	-	16	CASRQRGVGGHSGWFF	TGTGCCAGCAGACAAAGGGGGGTGGGGGGGCATAGCGGGTGGTTCTTC
TRBV7-2	TRBD1	TRBJ1-2	many	15	CASSPKQGARHGYTF	TGTGCCAGCAGCCCGAAACAGGGGGCGCGTCATGGCTACACCTTC
TRBV3-1	TRBD2	TRBJ2-7	few	14	CASSHDGGSYEQYF	TGTGCCAGCAGCCATGACGGGGGGAGCTACGAGCAGTACTTC
TRBV28	TRBD2	TRBJ2-7	few	16	CASSRLAGDQYYEQYF	TGTGCCAGCAGTCGACTAGCGGGAGACCAGTACTACGAGCAGTACTTC
TRBV11-2	-	TRBJ2-2	many	15	CASSPGRLGTGELFF	TGTGCCAGCAGCCCGGGACGACTAGGGACCGGGGAGCTGTTTTTT
TRBV5-1	-	TRBJ1-1	-	13	CASSFKLNTEAFF	TGCGCCAGCAGCTTTAAGCTGAACACTGAAGCTTTCTTT
TRBV15	-	TRBJ2-3	once	18	CATSSLYGQRSSTDTQYF	TGTGCCACCAGCAGTTTATACGGGCAACGTTCTAGCACAGATACGCAGTATTTT
TRBV20-1	-	TRBJ1-2	many	15	CSARDSQQSIYGYTF	TGCAGTGCTAGAGATTCCCAACAGTCAATCTATGGCTACACCTTC
TRBV3-1	TRBD1	TRBJ1-2	-	12	CASSLGQASYAF	TGTGCCAGCAGCCTGGGACAGGCTTCATACGCCTTC
TRBV10-3	TRBD2	TRBJ2-5	-	16	CAFSRGDPSGQETQYF	TGTGCCTTCAGTCGGGGGGACCCAAGTGGGCAAGAGACCCAGTACTTC
TRBV7-9	-	TRBJ2-7	many	12	CASSTGTYEQYF	TGTGCCAGCAGCACCGGGACCTACGAGCAGTACTTC
TRBV11-3	-	TRBJ2-7	many	15	CASSARQSPVDEQYF	TGTGCCAGCAGCGCGAGACAGTCACCAGTGGACGAGCAGTACTTC
TRBV5-4	TRBD1	TRBJ2-7	many	16	CASSLYSGTGSYEQYF	TGTGCCAGCAGCTTGTATTCAGGGACAGGGTCCTACGAGCAGTACTTC
TRBV6-4	-	TRBJ1-2	many	11	CASSAEQGGTF	TGTGCCAGCAGTGCGGAACAGGGCGGGACCTTC
TRBV30	-	TRBJ2-5	many	12	CAWSPQGETQYF	TGTGCCTGGAGCCCTCAAGGGGAGACCCAGTACTTC
TRBV7-9	-	TRBJ2-1	-	19	CASKFGGLGGSSSYNEQFF	TGTGCCAGCAAGTTTGGGGGGTTAGGCGGGTCCAGCTCCTACAATGAGCAGTTCTTC
TRBV19	-	TRBJ2-3	many	14	CASSISGYTDTQYF	TGTGCCAGTAGTATCTCAGGATACACAGATACGCAGTATTTT
TRBV7-8	-	TRBJ2-3	-	16	CASSLVGTLGTDTQYF	TGTGCCAGCAGCTTAGTGGGGACACTCGGAACAGATACGCAGTATTTT
TRBV11-3	-	TRBJ1-6	many	15	CASSPEGTYNSPLHF	TGTGCCAGCAGCCCCGAGGGCACATATAATTCACCCCTCCACTTT
TRBV7-2	-	TRBJ2-3	many	16	CASSSYRASGTDTQYF	TGTGCCAGCAGCTCGTACAGAGCCTCGGGAACAGATACGCAGTATTTT
TRBV5-6	-	TRBJ1-4	many	16	CASSLAGVGVNEKLFF	TGTGCCAGCAGCTTGGCCGGGGTTGGGGTGAATGAAAAACTGTTTTTT